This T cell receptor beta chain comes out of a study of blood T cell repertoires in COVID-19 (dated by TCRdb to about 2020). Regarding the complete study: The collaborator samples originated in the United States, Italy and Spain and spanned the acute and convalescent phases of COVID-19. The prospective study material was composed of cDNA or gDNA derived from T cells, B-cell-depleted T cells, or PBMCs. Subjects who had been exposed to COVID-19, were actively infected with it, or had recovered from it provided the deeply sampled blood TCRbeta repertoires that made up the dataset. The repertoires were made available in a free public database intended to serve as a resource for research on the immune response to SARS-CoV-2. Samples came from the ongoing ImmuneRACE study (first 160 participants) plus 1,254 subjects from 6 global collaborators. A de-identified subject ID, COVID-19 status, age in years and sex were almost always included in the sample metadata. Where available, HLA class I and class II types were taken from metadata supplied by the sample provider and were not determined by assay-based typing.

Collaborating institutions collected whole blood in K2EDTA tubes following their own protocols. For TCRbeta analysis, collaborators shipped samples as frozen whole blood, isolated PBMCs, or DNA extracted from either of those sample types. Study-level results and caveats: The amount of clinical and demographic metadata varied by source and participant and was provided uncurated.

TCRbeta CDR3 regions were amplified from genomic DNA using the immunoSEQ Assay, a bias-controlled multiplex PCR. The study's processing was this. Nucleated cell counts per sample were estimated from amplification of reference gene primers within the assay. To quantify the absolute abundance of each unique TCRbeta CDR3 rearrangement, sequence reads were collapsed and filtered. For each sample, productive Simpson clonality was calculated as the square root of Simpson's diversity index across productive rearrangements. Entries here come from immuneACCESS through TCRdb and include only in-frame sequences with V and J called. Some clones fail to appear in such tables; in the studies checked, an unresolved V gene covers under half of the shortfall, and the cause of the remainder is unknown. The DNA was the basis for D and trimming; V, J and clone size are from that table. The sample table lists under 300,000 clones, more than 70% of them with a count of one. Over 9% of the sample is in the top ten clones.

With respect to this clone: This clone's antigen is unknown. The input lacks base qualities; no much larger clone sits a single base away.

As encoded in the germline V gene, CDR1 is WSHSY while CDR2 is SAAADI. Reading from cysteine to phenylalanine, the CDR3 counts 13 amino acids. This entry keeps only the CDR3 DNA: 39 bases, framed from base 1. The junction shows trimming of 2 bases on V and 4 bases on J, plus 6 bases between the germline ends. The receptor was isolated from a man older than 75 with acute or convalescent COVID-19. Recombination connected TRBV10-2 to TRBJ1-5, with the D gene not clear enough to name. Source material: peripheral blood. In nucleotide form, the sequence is TGCGCCAGCAGTGAGGGGCCGAATCAGCCCCAGCATTTT. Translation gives CASSEGPNQPQHF.